This TCR beta chain was observed in a study of T cells in Graves' hyperthyroidism and ophthalmopathy. Regarding the study as a whole: Also found in blood were most expanded thyroid clonotypes above 0.001. By a 13 V-J model, ophthalmopathy was set apart from stable hyperthyroidism.

Ten or more counts support this clonotype. Its matching antigen is unknown. Authors of the study amplified TCR beta CDR3 regions from RNA transcripts. First-round RT-PCR targeting the TCR CDR3 was performed with the HTBI primer set. TCRdb re-called the multiplex PCR reads through MiXCR, storing one row per CDR3 protein. The sample has around 370,000 distinct CDR3 sequences, less than 20% seen once. Trimming removed 3 bases from V and 5 bases from J, with 13 bases in between. This CDR3 has 14 residues. Germline V gene lookup returns CDR1 KGHSH and CDR2 LQKENI. The rearrangement uses TRBV18 and TRBJ2-5; possibly TRBD2 for D (5 bases). Sequencing was carried out using blood. This receptor was identified in a man younger than 35 with Graves' ophthalmopathy. CDR3 region: CASSPRGLGETQYF. The CDR3 coding sequence is TGTGCCAGCTCACCGCGCGGGCTGGGGGAGACCCAGTACTTC.